These 14 T cell receptor beta chains were all obtained from the same sample, sequenced in a study of lymphopenia after photon versus proton radiotherapy. Only in-frame clones appear in the TCRdb table, and some are missing; sequencing was by immunoSEQ multiplex PCR. The sample has some 170,000 clones; 80% to 90% are singletons. The sequenced sample was peripheral blood, obtained from a patient treated with photon-based radiotherapy. These receptors were taken from a man aged 50-60 years with gastric cancer.

The gene calls are TRBV27 and TRBJ2-3, with 7 bases that match TRBD1. This CDR3 is 14 amino acids long. The trim removed 4 bases at V and 4 bases at J, leaving 5 bases unmatched. CDR1 is MNHEY and CDR2 is SMNVEV in the germline V gene (reference sequence). This CDR3 reads CASSWDRLSDTQYF. The CDR3 DNA follows: TGTGCCAGCAGTTGGGACAGACTTTCAGATACGCAGTATTTT.

The chain is built from TRBV19 and TRBJ1-5; 10 positions match TRBD1. V shed 5 bases and J 4 bases; nucleotides not matched to a gene: 5. The CDR3 sequence is 15 residues long. From germline, CDR1 is LNHDA and CDR2 SQIVND (reference sequence). The CDR3 sequence is CASSSEDRGNQPQHF. CDR3 in DNA: TGTGCCAGTAGTTCCGAGGACAGGGGGAATCAGCCCCAGCATTTT.

The chain uses TRBV5-6 and TRBJ2-7, with no clear D. Germline assignment: CDR1 SGHDT and CDR2 YYEEEE. V dropped 0 bases and J dropped 4 bases, with 5 bases sitting between them. The CDR3 has 12 residues. CDR3 in amino acids: CASSLGQYEQYF. CDR3 bases: TGTGCCAGCAGCTTGGGCCAGTACGAGCAGTACTTC.

This chain uses TRBV6-1 with TRBJ1-1; 12 nucleotides match TRBD1. V shed 4 bases, J shed 4 bases, and the junction held 13 bases outside the gene matches. Germline CDR1 reads MNHNS; CDR2 reads SASEGT. There are 18 residues in the CDR3. CDR3 sequence reads: CASSVSIGTGGRSTEAFF. The DNA for the CDR3 is TGTGCCAGCAGTGTTTCAATCGGGACAGGGGGCCGTAGCACTGAAGCTTTCTTT.

The chain couples TRBV7-9 to TRBJ2-6, with D possibly matching TRBD1 (6 bases). This CDR3 is built from 16 residues. V was cut by 1 base and J by 8 bases, with 15 bases left in between. From germline, CDR1 is SEHNR and CDR2 FQNEAQ (reference sequence). CDR3 loop: CASSLVGQGPSNVLTF. As DNA, the CDR3 is TGTGCCAGCAGCTTAGTAGGTCAGGGGCCGTCCAACGTCCTGACTTTC.

CDR3 nucleotide sequence: TGTGCCAGCAGCTCTCAACCGACAGGGTGGGACACTGAAGCTTTCTTT. Encoded protein: CASSSQPTGWDTEAFF. The J gene is TRBJ1-1, the V gene TRBV5-5; TRBD1 matches at 7 bases. V trimming: 3 bases; J trimming: 3 bases; junction bases outside the gene matches: 11. Germline V CDR1 and CDR2: SGHKS, YYEKEE (reference sequence). This CDR3 comprises 16 residues.

This rearrangement joins TRBV4-1 to TRBJ2-3; 10 positions match TRBD2. Germline loops: CDR1 MGHRA, CDR2 YSYEKL. Trimming at V came to 3 bases and at J to 0 bases, leaving 6 bases not matched to a gene. This CDR3 comprises 17 residues. The CDR3 is CASSHPGLADSTDTQYF. The CDR3 DNA is TGCGCCAGCAGCCACCCCGGACTAGCGGATAGCACAGATACGCAGTATTTT.

V gene TRBV4-1 combines with J gene TRBJ2-3; D gene unclear. This CDR3 region has 14 residues. Looked up from germline, CDR1 is MGHRA and CDR2 is YSYEKL. Trimming stripped 0 bases from V and 5 bases from J, with 9 bases between. CDR3 amino acids: CASSQEALGDTQYF. Here the CDR3 DNA reads TGCGCCAGCAGCCAAGAAGCCCTCGGAGATACGCAGTATTTT.

V and J are TRBV7-8 and TRBJ2-7; D may be TRBD1 or TRBD2 (5 bases each). The V gene's germline CDR1 is SGHVS and CDR2 FQNEAQ. This CDR3 has 14 residues. The V gene lost 1 base and the J gene lost 0 bases, with 7 bases spanning the gap. The CDR3 DNA reads as TGTGCCAGCAGCTTAGGGGGGTACTCCTACGAGCAGTACTTC. This translates into CASSLGGYSYEQYF.

The chain recombines TRBV27 with TRBJ1-1; TRBD1 agrees at 9 bases. CDR1 and CDR2 from the germline V gene are MNHEY and SMNVEV (reference sequence). The CDR3 sequence is 14 residues long. Germline trimming cut 6 bases from V and 4 bases from J; bases unmatched to any gene: 6. Here the CDR3 reads CASRDRGSSTEAFF. The CDR3 region has the DNA TGTGCCAGCAGGGACAGGGGTTCTTCCACTGAAGCTTTCTTT.

The chain combines TRBV10-3 with TRBJ2-7; TRBD1 is a possible D gene (5 bases). V lost 10 bases and J 4 bases, leaving 14 bases between the germline ends. Germline lookup yields CDR1 ENHRY and CDR2 SYGVKD. The CDR3 runs 12 residues. The CDR3 nucleotides are TGTGCCACTAGGGGAAGTTCTTACGAGCAGTACTTC. Translated, it gives CATRGSSYEQYF.

The chain couples TRBV5-8 to TRBJ1-4; the D is unclear. With 2 bases removed from V and 3 bases from J, the gap between germline ends came to 11 bases. In germline, CDR1 is SGHTS, CDR2 YDEGEE. The CDR3 contains 15 residues. CDR3 in DNA: TGTGCCAGCAGCTTACAAACGGGGTCTAATGAAAAACTGTTTTTT. Encoded protein: CASSLQTGSNEKLFF.

This clone was counted only a few times. The V call is TRBV7-2, the J call TRBJ1-5, with D possibly TRBD1 on 6 matching bases. The V end was cut by 4 bases, the J end by 6 bases, with 7 bases between. CDR3 size: 12 residues. The germline gives CDR1 SGHTA, CDR2 FQGNSA. The CDR3 DNA reads TGTGCCAGCAGCTCACAGGGTCAGCCCCAGCATTTT. This gives the protein CASSSQGQPQHF.

V and J are TRBV18 and TRBJ2-7; TRBD1 is a possible D gene (6 bases). The CDR3 sequence is 14 residues long. V was cut by 6 bases and J by 3 bases, with 15 bases left in between. From germline, CDR1 is KGHSH and CDR2 LQKENI. The DNA of the CDR3 is TGTGCCAGCTCGCCTTCGGGACACATCTACGAGCAGTACTTC. Translating it yields CASSPSGHIYEQYF.